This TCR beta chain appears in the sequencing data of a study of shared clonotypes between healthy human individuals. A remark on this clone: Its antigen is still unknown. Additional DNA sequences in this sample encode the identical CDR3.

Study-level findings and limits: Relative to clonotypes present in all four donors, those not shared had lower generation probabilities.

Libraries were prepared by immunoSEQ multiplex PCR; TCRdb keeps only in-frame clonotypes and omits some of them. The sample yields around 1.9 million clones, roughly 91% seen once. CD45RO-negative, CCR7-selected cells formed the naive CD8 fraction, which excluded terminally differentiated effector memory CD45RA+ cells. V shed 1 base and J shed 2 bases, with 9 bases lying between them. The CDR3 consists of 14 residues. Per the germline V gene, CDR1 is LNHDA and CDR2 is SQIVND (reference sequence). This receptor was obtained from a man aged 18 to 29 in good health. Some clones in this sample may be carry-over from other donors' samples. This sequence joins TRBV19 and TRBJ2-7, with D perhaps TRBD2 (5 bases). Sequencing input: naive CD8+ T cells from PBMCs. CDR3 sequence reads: CASSIGTGTYEQYF. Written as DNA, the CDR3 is TGTGCCAGTAGTATAGGGACGGGAACCTACGAGCAGTACTTC.